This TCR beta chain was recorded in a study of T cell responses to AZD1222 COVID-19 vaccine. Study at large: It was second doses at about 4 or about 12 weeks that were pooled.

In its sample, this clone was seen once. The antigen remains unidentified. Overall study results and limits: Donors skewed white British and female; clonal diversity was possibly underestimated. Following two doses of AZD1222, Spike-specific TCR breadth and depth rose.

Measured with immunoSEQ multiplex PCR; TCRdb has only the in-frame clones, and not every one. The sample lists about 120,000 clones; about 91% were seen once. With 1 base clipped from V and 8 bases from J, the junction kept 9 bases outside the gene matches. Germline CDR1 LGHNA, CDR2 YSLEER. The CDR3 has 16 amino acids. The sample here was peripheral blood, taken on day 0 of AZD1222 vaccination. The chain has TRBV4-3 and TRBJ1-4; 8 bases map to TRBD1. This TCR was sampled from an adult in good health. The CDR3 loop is CASSQGNKGTGEKLFF. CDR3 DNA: TGCGCCAGCAGCCAAGGAAACAAAGGGACAGGAGAAAAACTGTTTTTT.